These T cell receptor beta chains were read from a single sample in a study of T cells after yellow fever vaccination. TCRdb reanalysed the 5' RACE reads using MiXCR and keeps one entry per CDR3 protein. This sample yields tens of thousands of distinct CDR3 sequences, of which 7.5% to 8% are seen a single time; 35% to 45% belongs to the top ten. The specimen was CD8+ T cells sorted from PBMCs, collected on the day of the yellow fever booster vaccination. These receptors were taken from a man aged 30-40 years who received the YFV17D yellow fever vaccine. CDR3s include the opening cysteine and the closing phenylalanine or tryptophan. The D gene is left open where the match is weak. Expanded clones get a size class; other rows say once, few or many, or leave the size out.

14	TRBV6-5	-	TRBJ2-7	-	TGTGCCAGCAGTTACGGGGTAGATGGGTACGAGCAGTACTTC	CASSYGVDGYEQYF
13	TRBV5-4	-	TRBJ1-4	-	TGTGCCAGCAGCTGGGGCACTAATGAAAAACTGTTTTTT	CASSWGTNEKLFF
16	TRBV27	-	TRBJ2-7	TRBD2	TGTGCCAGCAGTTCAGTCCCGGGACTAGGAAACTACGAGCAGTACTTC	CASSSVPGLGNYEQYF
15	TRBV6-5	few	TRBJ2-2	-	TGTGCCAGCAGTTACTCGATAGCCGGGTTCGGGGAGCTGTTTTTT	CASSYSIAGFGELFF
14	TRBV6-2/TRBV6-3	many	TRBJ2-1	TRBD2	TGTGCCAGCAGTTACTCCGCGGGGGGAAATGAGCAGTTCTTC	CASSYSAGGNEQFF
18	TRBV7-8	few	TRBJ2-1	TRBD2	TGTGCCAGCAGCTTAGGACTAGCCGGTCAACTCCAATACAATGAGCAGTTCTTC	CASSLGLAGQLQYNEQFF
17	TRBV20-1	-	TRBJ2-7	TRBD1	TGCTGTGCTTCCTCCCCCTCCCGGGACAGGGGGAACTACGAGCAGTACTTC	CCASSPSRDRGNYEQYF
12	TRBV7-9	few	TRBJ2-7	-	TGTGCCAGCAGCTTAGGACCCCCGGGGCAGTACTTC	CASSLGPPGQYF
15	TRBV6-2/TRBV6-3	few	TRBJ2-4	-	TGTGCCAGCAGTTACTCGTGGGCAGCCAAAAACATTCAGTACTTC	CASSYSWAAKNIQYF
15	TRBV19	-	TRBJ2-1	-	TGTGCCAGTAGTGTGGTACAGAACTCCTACAATGAGCAGTTCTTC	CASSVVQNSYNEQFF
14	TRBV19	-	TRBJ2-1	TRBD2	TGTGCCAGCAGACGGACTAGCGGACCTAATGAGCAGTTCTTC	CASRRTSGPNEQFF